The 3 T cell receptor beta chains below all came from one sample that was sequenced in a study of cytomegalovirus exposure and HLA in healthy donors. The PCR ran on 60 Vbeta and 13 Jbeta primers. Clones were read by immunoSEQ multiplex PCR, and TCRdb kept only the in-frame ones, dropping some. The sample comprises 35,000 to 45,000 clones, about 73% of which are singletons, and about 3.2% rests with the top ten. Sequenced sample: PBMCs. Receptors were obtained from a young woman in good health and CMV-seronegative.

The rearrangement links TRBV7-2 to TRBJ2-1; 7 nucleotides line up with TRBD2. V lost 5 bases to trimming and J lost 0 bases; unmatched junction nucleotides: 10. The CDR3 has 17 amino acids. Looked up from germline, CDR1 is SGHTA and CDR2 is FQGNSA. The DNA of the CDR3 is TGTGCCAGCAGCCGGCTCCACGCGGGAGACTCCTACAATGAGCAGTTCTTC. This codes for CASSRLHAGDSYNEQFF.

The chain recombines TRBV5-4 with TRBJ1-2, with TRBD1 identical over 7 bases. The CDR3 loop spans 16 amino acids. Germline lookup yields CDR1 SGHNT and CDR2 YYREEE (reference sequence). The trim removed 3 bases at V and 7 bases at J, leaving 15 bases unmatched. This chain's CDR3 is CASSYTAGQAVLGYTF. CDR3 DNA sequence: TGTGCCAGCAGCTACACAGCCGGACAGGCGGTACTTGGCTACACCTTC.

The chain has TRBV15 and TRBJ1-1; D is ambiguous. The V and J ends lost 1 base and 6 bases respectively, with 9 bases between them. The CDR3 is made up of 13 amino acids. The germline CDR1 and CDR2 sequences are LNHNV and YYDKDF (reference sequence). The CDR3 coding sequence is TGTGCCACCAGCAGAGCCCTTTATTCTGAAGCTTTCTTT. Its protein is CATSRALYSEAFF.